Detailed here is one T cell receptor beta chain. These data are taken from a study of spatial heterogeneity in lung cancer. Study at large: The study consistently detected more beta-chain than alpha-chain sequences.

Time point described: sample taken at primary tumor resection. TCRs were sequenced from unsorted whole RNA of tumor, nontumor lung or PBMC. Unique molecular identifiers, one per molecule, were present on every TCR cDNA molecule. TCRdb reprocessed the 5' RACE reads via MiXCR and lists one record per CDR3 protein. There are 75,000 to 85,000 distinct CDR3 sequences in the sample; about 20% occur only once, and roughly 5.6% lies in the top ten. Trimming shortened V by 6 bases and J by 6 bases, and 18 bases separated the two germline ends. Germline-derived CDR1 and CDR2 are DFQATT and SNEGSKA (reference sequence). This CDR3 has 13 residues.

This sequence was found in a male donor with early-stage non-small cell lung cancer. V is TRBV20-1 and J is TRBJ2-7; D perhaps matches TRBD2 (5 bases). Sample: PBMCs, taken at surgery. The CDR3 DNA is TGCAGTGCCCCAGAGGTGGGGAGATCCGAGCAGTACTTC. It is translated as CSAPEVGRSEQYF.